Listed below are T cell receptor beta chains from one sample, sequenced in a study of T cell changes during pregnancy in multiple sclerosis. TCRdb's copy holds only in-frame clones and misses some; the assay was immunoSEQ multiplex PCR. Of tens of thousands of clones detected, roughly 91% appear once; the ten largest clones hold less than 0.85%. The sequencing here drew on peripheral blood, taken in the third trimester of pregnancy. Receptor source: a female donor in good health, enrolled as a control in a pregnancy study. Each CDR3 is given with its conserved first and last residue. A D gene is named only where the DNA matches it firmly. Clone size is not always given. Where it is, it says once, few, many or a class for expanded clones.

abundance,d_gene,j_gene,len,v_gene,CDR3aa,CDR3nt
-,TRBD1,TRBJ1-2,13,TRBV6-5,CASSYGGGGGYTF,TGTGCCAGCAGTTACGGAGGGGGCGGCGGCTACACCTTC
-,-,TRBJ2-7,12,TRBV10-2,CASSASRGEQYF,TGCGCCAGCAGTGCTTCTAGAGGCGAGCAGTACTTC
-,-,TRBJ1-2,14,TRBV7-2,CASSLGADIYGYTF,TGTGCCAGCAGCTTAGGGGCAGACATCTATGGCTACACCTTC
-,TRBD1,TRBJ1-4,14,TRBV5-1,CASSFGQGSEKLFF,TGCGCCAGCAGCTTCGGACAGGGAAGTGAAAAACTGTTTTTT
-,TRBD1,TRBJ2-7,14,TRBV27,CASSFSTGGNEQYF,TGTGCCAGCAGTTTCTCGACAGGGGGCAACGAGCAGTACTTC
-,TRBD1,TRBJ1-1,13,TRBV27,CASSLSTGGGAFF,TGTGCCAGCAGTTTATCGACAGGGGGCGGGGCTTTCTTT
-,-,TRBJ1-5,15,TRBV5-4,CASSLGGQGYQPQHF,TGTGCCAGCAGCTTGGGTGGGCAGGGCTATCAGCCCCAGCATTTT
-,TRBD1,TRBJ2-5,15,TRBV2,CASRGGQTGEETQYF,TGTGCCAGCAGGGGGGGACAGACAGGGGAAGAGACCCAGTACTTC
-,TRBD1,TRBJ2-3,13,TRBV5-1,CASSLNRGNTQYF,TGCGCCAGCAGCTTAAACAGGGGAAATACGCAGTATTTT
many,-,TRBJ1-1,15,TRBV15,CATSRGGRRDTEAFF,TGTGCCACCAGCAGAGGGGGACGGAGGGATACTGAAGCTTTCTTT
-,TRBD1,TRBJ1-1,13,TRBV6-5,CASSRDRVTEAFF,TGTGCCAGCAGTCGGGACAGGGTCACTGAAGCTTTCTTT
-,TRBD2,TRBJ2-3,17,TRBV7-8,CASSLLTGGESTDTQYF,TGTGCCAGCAGCTTATTAACGGGGGGGGAGTCCACAGATACGCAGTATTTT
-,TRBD1,TRBJ2-7,14,TRBV10-3,CAIRPGQSSYEQYF,TGTGCCATCAGGCCGGGACAGAGCTCCTACGAGCAGTACTTC
-,TRBD1,TRBJ2-2,15,TRBV18,CASSPTGTVNGELFF,TGTGCCAGCTCACCGACCGGGACAGTGAACGGGGAGCTGTTTTTT
-,TRBD2,TRBJ2-3,16,TRBV11-3,CASSLSGGYSGDTQYF,TGTGCCAGCAGCTTATCGGGAGGTTATTCAGGAGATACGCAGTATTTT
once,TRBD1,TRBJ2-2,17,TRBV7-9,CASSDDRGQTNTGELFF,TGTGCCAGCAGCGATGACAGGGGCCAGACGAACACCGGGGAGCTGTTTTTT
-,TRBD1,TRBJ1-5,16,TRBV6-5,CASSYQGQGARQPQHF,TGTGCCAGCAGTTACCAAGGACAGGGGGCCAGACAGCCCCAGCATTTT
once,-,TRBJ2-7,12,TRBV6-1,CASNRISYEQYF,TGTGCCAGCAACAGGATCTCCTACGAGCAGTACTTC
-,TRBD1,TRBJ1-5,15,TRBV2,CASRQGLGSNQPQHF,TGTGCCAGCAGACAGGGGTTGGGGAGCAATCAGCCCCAGCATTTT
-,-,TRBJ2-7,13,TRBV11-2,CASSTGHYYEQYF,TGTGCCAGCAGCACGGGACATTACTACGAGCAGTACTTC
-,TRBD2,TRBJ2-5,14,TRBV27,CASEEAGGGKTQYF,TGTGCCAGCGAGGAAGCGGGGGGTGGAAAGACCCAGTACTTC
-,-,TRBJ2-1,17,TRBV5-4,CASSLPGLIEPYNEQFF,TGTGCCAGCAGCCTACCGGGACTCATAGAGCCTTACAATGAGCAGTTCTTC
-,-,TRBJ2-5,15,TRBV5-5,CASNPAPTVQETQYF,TGTGCCAGCAATCCGGCCCCGACAGTACAAGAGACCCAGTACTTC
-,-,TRBJ1-1,13,TRBV2,CASSEDRHTEAFF,TGTGCCAGCAGTGAAGACAGACACACTGAAGCTTTCTTT
-,-,TRBJ2-5,15,TRBV4-2,CASSQDNQNQETQYF,TGTGCCAGCAGCCAAGATAACCAGAACCAAGAGACCCAGTACTTC